This is a list of T cell receptor beta chains from one sample in a study of T cell responses to AZD1222 COVID-19 vaccine. The table came from immunoSEQ multiplex PCR; TCRdb's copy has only in-frame clones and leaves some out. The sample comprises 130,000 to 150,000 clones, roughly 90% of which are singletons, and 5% to 5.5% rests with the top ten. This specimen was peripheral blood, taken 28 days after the second dose of the MenACWY control vaccine. The receptors shown here come from an adult who received the MenACWY meningococcal vaccine as a control. CDR3s include the opening cysteine and the closing phenylalanine or tryptophan. A D gene is named only where the DNA matches it firmly. Not all rows give a size; the values are once, few, many and, for expanded clones, a class.

clone_size,v_call,d_call,j_call,cdr3_nt,cdr3_aa
once,TRBV5-1,.,TRBJ2-3,TGCGCCAGCAGCTTTTCCCCTAGCGTGCTCTCAGATACGCAGTATTTT,CASSFSPSVLSDTQYF
.,TRBV4-3,.,TRBJ1-2,TGCGCCAGCAGCCAAGATTGGCAGGGGCTCTATGGCTACACCTTC,CASSQDWQGLYGYTF
.,TRBV5-4,.,TRBJ1-2,TGTGCCAGCAGCTTACAAGGAGCCTATGGCTACACCTTC,CASSLQGAYGYTF
.,TRBV30,.,TRBJ2-5,TGTGCCTGGAGTGCGAAGGGGACCGAGGAGACCCAGTACTTC,CAWSAKGTEETQYF
.,TRBV6-6,TRBD1,TRBJ1-4,TGTGCCAGCAGTTACGACAGGGGTAGAGAAAAACTGTTTTTT,CASSYDRGREKLFF
once,TRBV5-1,.,TRBJ2-3,TGCGCCAGCAGCTTGGAGGATGGGGCAGATACGCAGTATTTT,CASSLEDGADTQYF
few,TRBV24-1,.,TRBJ2-3,TGTGCCACCAGTGATAAGGCGCCCACAGATACGCAGTATTTT,CATSDKAPTDTQYF
.,TRBV5-4,.,TRBJ2-6,TGTGCCAGCAGCTTCAGGGGTGCTGGGGCCAACGTCCTGACTTTC,CASSFRGAGANVLTF
.,TRBV5-1,TRBD1,TRBJ1-6,TGCGCCAGCAGCTTGAGGGGACAGAGTAATTCACCCCTCCACTTT,CASSLRGQSNSPLHF
.,TRBV21-1,.,TRBJ2-5,TGTGCCAGCACCCGTGGTCCACAAGAGACCCAGTACTTC,CASTRGPQETQYF
.,TRBV7-9,.,TRBJ1-2,TGTGCTGGCTGGGGTGGGGTTATTCATGGCTACACCTTC,CAGWGGVIHGYTF
.,TRBV27,.,TRBJ1-2,TGTGCCAGCAGTTTATGGGGTAACGGTGGCTACACCTTC,CASSLWGNGGYTF
.,TRBV11-1,TRBD2,TRBJ2-7,TGTGCCAGCAGCTTAGCCCTAGCGGGAGTTGACGAGCAGTACTTC,CASSLALAGVDEQYF
.,TRBV25-1,.,TRBJ2-2,TGTGCCAGCAGGGGAGGACCCGGGAAAGGCACCGGGGAGCTGTTTTTT,CASRGGPGKGTGELFF
.,TRBV15,.,TRBJ2-7,TGTGCCACCAGCAGAGGAAGCGCTATCCCTCTAAAGGAGCAGTACTTC,CATSRGSAIPLKEQYF
.,TRBV19,.,TRBJ2-7,TGTGCCAGTAGTATACCGGGAGCCTACGAGCAGTACTTC,CASSIPGAYEQYF
.,TRBV5-1,.,TRBJ2-7,TGCGCCAGCAGCGCCCGTGGTCAGGTAGGCTACGAGCAGTACTTC,CASSARGQVGYEQYF
.,TRBV29-1,.,TRBJ2-3,TGCAGCACCCGCGGTGGGAGTGGAGATACGCAGTATTTT,CSTRGGSGDTQYF
few,TRBV27,.,TRBJ2-2,TGTGCCAGCAGTTTAAAGGCCAGCACGAACACCGGGGAGCTGTTTTTT,CASSLKASTNTGELFF
once,TRBV30,.,TRBJ1-5,TGTGCCTGGAGTTTGGGGATAAGCAATCAGCCCCAGCATTTT,CAWSLGISNQPQHF
.,TRBV29-1,.,TRBJ1-4,TGCAGCGTTGAACAGTCGGAAAAACTGTTTTTT,CSVEQSEKLFF
.,TRBV7-9,.,TRBJ1-2,TGTGCCAGCAGCTCCTCGCAGGGAAGGGCTCCCTATGGCTACACCTTC,CASSSSQGRAPYGYTF
.,TRBV7-9,.,TRBJ2-3,TGTGCCAGCAGCTATAGGACTAACACAGATACGCAGTATTTT,CASSYRTNTDTQYF
.,TRBV4-1,.,TRBJ1-5,TGCGCCAGCAGCCAGACTATGGATGTTGGCAATCAGCCCCAGCATTTT,CASSQTMDVGNQPQHF
.,TRBV11-2,TRBD1,TRBJ1-6,TGTGCCAGCAGCTTCGGGACAGGGATAGTCTCCCTCCACTTT,CASSFGTGIVSLHF
once,TRBV30,.,TRBJ1-6,TGTGCCTGGAGTGTAGGACGGGGGAATTCACCCCTCCACTTT,CAWSVGRGNSPLHF
.,TRBV9,.,TRBJ1-3,TGTGCCAGCAGCGTAGGCCCGGGAGGAAACACCATATATTTT,CASSVGPGGNTIYF
.,TRBV3-1/TRBV3-2,.,TRBJ2-7,TGTGCCAGCAGCCAAGGGGCTAGCGATTACTACGAGCAGTACTTC,CASSQGASDYYEQYF
.,TRBV7-3,TRBD1,TRBJ1-4,TGTGCCAGCAGCGATACACCGGGACAGGGGCCGTGGGAAGAAAAACTGTTTTTT,CASSDTPGQGPWEEKLFF
.,TRBV4-1,.,TRBJ2-7,TGCGCCAGCAGCCAAGTTTATGGTACACTCTACGAGCAGTACTTC,CASSQVYGTLYEQYF